This entry concerns a single T cell receptor beta chain. The antigen is not known. This entry comes from a study of cytomegalovirus exposure and HLA in healthy donors. Broader study findings: Researchers counted 180 or so TCR beta chains as cytomegalovirus-associated. In a later analysis, several top co-occurrence clusters appeared linked to parvovirus B19, influenza, CMV and Epstein-Barr virus. A later analysis reportedly identified an Asian-associated ancestry cluster as carrying fewer N-insertions than the approximately 670-donor mean.

V lost 6 bases, J lost 6 bases, and 14 bases lay in between. This CDR3 region has 14 residues. Germline loops: CDR1 ENHRY, CDR2 SYGVKD. With 60 Vbeta and 13 Jbeta primers, the PCR was carried out. This table comes from immunoSEQ multiplex PCR, and its TCRdb copy is limited to in-frame clones, with some not included. This sample has some 110,000 clones, with roughly 70% found just once. The source of this sequence is a woman between 45 and 60 years old in good health and CMV-seropositive. The material sequenced was PBMCs. The rearrangement uses TRBV10-3 and TRBJ1-4, with D perhaps TRBD1 (5 bases). CDR3: CAISPPGADEKLFF. The CDR3 DNA reads TGTGCCATCAGCCCACCTGGGGCGGATGAAAAACTGTTTTTT.